This TCR beta chain is from a study of vaccination and CD4 T cells after COVID-19. Looked up from germline, CDR1 is LNHDA and CDR2 is SQIVND (reference sequence). V was cut by 8 bases and J by 2 bases, with 12 bases left in between. This CDR3 comprises 13 residues. The treatment here: approximately 10-day PBMC culture with coronavirus spike peptide pools or control peptides (ViraFEST assay). The Oncomine TCR Beta short-read assay generated sequence data from the DNA of cultured CD4+ T cells. TCRdb passed the PCR reads through MiXCR, listing each CDR3 protein once. The sample includes about 12,000 distinct CDR3 sequences, around a third of them seen just once. Note on this clonotype: Its antigen is not known.

The clonotype was recovered from a human donor who received a COVID-19 vaccine. The chain has TRBV19 and TRBJ1-2, with a possible D match to TRBD1 (6 bases). Sample: CD4+ T cells from blood, cultured in vitro, taken before SARS-CoV-2 vaccination. In DNA, the CDR3 is TGTGCCAGTTACAGGGCACCAAACTATGGCTACACCTTC. This sequence encodes CASYRAPNYGYTF.